A selection of T cell receptor beta chains follows, all from one sample in a study of control samples from healthy donors and cancer patients. Clones were sequenced by immunoSEQ multiplex PCR, and TCRdb holds only the in-frame ones, with some missing. The sample yields 75,000 to 100,000 clones, about 85% seen once. The sequencing sample was made of blood. The origin of the receptors is a woman in her fifties or sixties in good health. CDR3s include the opening cysteine and the closing phenylalanine or tryptophan. D genes are given only for firm matches. Some rows mark clone size as missing; the rest say once, few, many or name a class of expanded clone.

J gene	clone size	V gene	D gene	CDR3 DNA	CDR3 protein
TRBJ2-7	-	TRBV6-2/TRBV6-3	-	TGTGCCAGCAGCCCAACAGAATCCTACGAGCAGTACTTC	CASSPTESYEQYF
TRBJ2-6	-	TRBV5-4	-	TGTACCAGCAGCCGACAGGTCCCTTCTGGGGCCAACGTCCTGACTTTC	CTSSRQVPSGANVLTF
TRBJ2-5	-	TRBV19	-	TGTGCCAGTAGTATAGTTCACGGGCAAGAGACCCAGTACTTC	CASSIVHGQETQYF
TRBJ2-3	-	TRBV4-2	TRBD1	TGTGCCAGCAGCCAAGAACAGGGGATTCCGGATACGCAGTATTTT	CASSQEQGIPDTQYF
TRBJ2-3	-	TRBV4-3	-	TGCGCCAGCAGCCAAGATGTAGCGGACCTAAGTTTCACAGATACGCAGTATTTT	CASSQDVADLSFTDTQYF
TRBJ2-3	-	TRBV24-1	-	TGTGCCACCGGATTGGGACCGCGGATAGATACGCAGTATTTT	CATGLGPRIDTQYF
TRBJ2-7	-	TRBV10-3	TRBD2	TGTGCCATCAGTGAGCCCGGGACTACCACCTCCTACGAGCAGTACTTC	CAISEPGTTTSYEQYF
TRBJ1-5	-	TRBV19	TRBD1	TGTGCCAGTAGTATAAGACAGGGGCGTCTTTTTCAGCCCCAGCATTTT	CASSIRQGRLFQPQHF
TRBJ1-2	-	TRBV5-1	-	TGCGCCAGCAGCTTGGGGGTTGGGAACTATGGCTACACCTTC	CASSLGVGNYGYTF
TRBJ1-4	once	TRBV18	-	TGTGCCAGCTCACCTAGGTTGAATGAAAAACTGTTTTTT	CASSPRLNEKLFF
TRBJ2-3	-	TRBV18	TRBD1	TGTGCCAGCTCAAGAATCGACAGGGGCCACTTCTCTAGCACAGATACGCAGTATTTT	CASSRIDRGHFSSTDTQYF
TRBJ1-2	once	TRBV7-2	-	TGTGCCAGCAGCTTAGGCGCCAGCTCTAACTATGGCTACACCTTC	CASSLGASSNYGYTF
TRBJ1-2	-	TRBV3-1/TRBV3-2	-	TGTGCCAGCAGCCTCTACACGGACAGTCCGTATGGCTACACCTTC	CASSLYTDSPYGYTF
TRBJ1-1	-	TRBV7-6	-	TGTGCCAGCAGCTTAGATGAGAGTACCAACACTGAAGCTTTCTTT	CASSLDESTNTEAFF
TRBJ1-2	-	TRBV4-2	-	TGTGCCAGCTCGGGACAAAATAACTATGGCTACACCTTC	CASSGQNNYGYTF
TRBJ2-4	-	TRBV9	-	TGTGCCAGCAGCGTAGATACGGGCCTTATTCAGTACTTC	CASSVDTGLIQYF
TRBJ2-2	-	TRBV5-6	TRBD1	TGTGCCAGCAGCTTGGGGGACAGAGACACCGGGGAGCTGTTTTTT	CASSLGDRDTGELFF
TRBJ1-3	-	TRBV7-3	-	TGTGCCAGGTCCGGGGGCTCTGGAAACACCATATATTTT	CARSGGSGNTIYF
TRBJ1-4	-	TRBV7-9	-	TGTGCCAGCATGAAAGGATCTAATGAAAAACTGTTTTTT	CASMKGSNEKLFF